These T cell receptor beta chains were read from a single sample in a study of T cells in Graves' hyperthyroidism and ophthalmopathy. TCRdb used MiXCR to reprocess the multiplex PCR reads, holding one entry per CDR3 protein. The sample shows around 350,000 distinct CDR3 sequences, about a fifth of them seen only once. Sequencing used blood. The receptors originated from a woman between 18 and 29 years old with Graves' hyperthyroidism. Each CDR3 is given with its conserved first and last residue. D genes are given only for firm matches. Only part of the rows carry a size: once, few, many, or a class if the clone is expanded.

V	size	D	length	J	CDR3	DNA
TRBV18	.	.	13	TRBJ1-2	CASSPEQNYGYTF	TGTGCCAGCTCACCGGAACAGAATTATGGCTACACCTTC
TRBV6-2/TRBV6-3	few	.	10	TRBJ1-2	CASRNGGYTF	TGTGCCAGCAGAAATGGAGGCTACACCTTC
TRBV5-5	.	TRBD1	16	TRBJ1-1	CASSLRQGRLNTEAFF	TGTGCCAGCAGCTTGAGACAGGGGCGCCTGAACACTGAAGCTTTCTTT
TRBV10-3	many	.	14	TRBJ1-5	CAISESKDYEPRHF	TGTGCCATCAGTGAGTCGAAGGACTATGAGCCCCGGCATTTT
TRBV20-1	many	.	15	TRBJ1-1	CSARDRGLMNTEAFF	TGCAGTGCTAGAGACAGGGGCCTCATGAACACTGAAGCTTTCTTT
TRBV11-2	many	TRBD1	17	TRBJ1-2	CASSLRAGGEANYGYTF	TGTGCCAGCAGCTTACGAGCAGGGGGTGAAGCTAACTATGGCTACACCTTC
TRBV7-2	many	TRBD2	14	TRBJ2-7	CASSLERGAFEQYF	TGTGCCAGCAGCTTAGAGCGGGGGGCCTTCGAGCAGTACTTC
TRBV30	many	.	13	TRBJ2-7	CAWSVAGSYEQYF	TGTGCCTGGAGTGTGGCGGGAAGCTACGAGCAGTACTTC
TRBV7-2	many	.	11	TRBJ1-2	CASSLRWGYTF	TGTGCCAGCAGCCTAAGGTGGGGCTACACCTTC
TRBV28	.	.	16	TRBJ2-7	CASSEPTVTSSYEQYF	TGTGCCAGCAGCGAGCCGACAGTGACGAGCTCCTACGAGCAGTACTTC
TRBV30	many	.	13	TRBJ1-1	CAWDPQLNTEAFF	TGTGCCTGGGACCCACAGCTGAACACTGAAGCTTTCTTT